These T cell receptor beta chains were read from a single sample in a study of T cell responses to AZD1222 COVID-19 vaccine. Produced via immunoSEQ multiplex PCR; TCRdb's table is partial and in-frame only. The sample contains about 53,000 clones, roughly 87% of which appear only once. The material was peripheral blood, obtained 28 days after the second AZD1222 dose. Every receptor here comes from an adult who received the AZD1222 COVID-19 vaccine. The CDR3 runs from the conserved cysteine through the conserved F or W. The order of the fields is V gene, D gene, J gene, clone size, CDR3 DNA, CDR3 protein. The D gene is left open where the match is weak. Clone size is given for some rows only: seen once, a few or many times, or a class if the clone is expanded.

V gene: TRBV30
D gene: NA
J gene: TRBJ1-2
clone size: NA
CDR3 DNA: TGTGCCTGGAGAGGGGGGCGGAACTATGGCTACACCTTC
CDR3 protein: CAWRGGRNYGYTF

V gene: TRBV5-1
D gene: TRBD1
J gene: TRBJ2-5
clone size: few
CDR3 DNA: TGCGCCAGCAGCGCAGGGACAGGGGCGTCAGAGACCCAGTACTTC
CDR3 protein: CASSAGTGASETQYF

V gene: TRBV10-3
D gene: NA
J gene: TRBJ2-3
clone size: NA
CDR3 DNA: TGTGCCATCAGCGGGGACTGGCGCACAGATACGCAGTATTTT
CDR3 protein: CAISGDWRTDTQYF

V gene: TRBV27
D gene: NA
J gene: TRBJ2-1
clone size: NA
CDR3 DNA: TGTGCCAGCAGTTTTAACAGAGAGCAGTTCTTC
CDR3 protein: CASSFNREQFF

V gene: TRBV11-2
D gene: NA
J gene: TRBJ2-5
clone size: NA
CDR3 DNA: TGTGCCAGCAGCTTAGACGGGAGCACGGGGGAGACCCAGTACTTC
CDR3 protein: CASSLDGSTGETQYF

V gene: TRBV7-8
D gene: NA
J gene: TRBJ2-5
clone size: NA
CDR3 DNA: TGTGCCAGCAGCTCCGGTCCGCAAGAGACCCAGTACTTC
CDR3 protein: CASSSGPQETQYF

V gene: TRBV7-3
D gene: TRBD2
J gene: TRBJ2-1
clone size: once
CDR3 DNA: TGTGCCAGCAGCTTAAGTAGCGGGAGGGCCGAGCAGTTCTTC
CDR3 protein: CASSLSSGRAEQFF

V gene: TRBV13
D gene: TRBD2
J gene: TRBJ2-1
clone size: NA
CDR3 DNA: TGTGCCAGCAGCCTCCTTTCCGGGACTAGCGGCCATCTCTACGGGAATGAGCAGTTCTTC
CDR3 protein: CASSLLSGTSGHLYGNEQFF

V gene: TRBV9
D gene: NA
J gene: TRBJ2-1
clone size: NA
CDR3 DNA: TGTGCCAGCAGCGTAGGGACGGCGGGGAGCTCCTACAATGAGCAGTTCTTC
CDR3 protein: CASSVGTAGSSYNEQFF

V gene: TRBV19
D gene: TRBD1
J gene: TRBJ1-6
clone size: NA
CDR3 DNA: TGTGCCAGTACCTTCGATTCGGGACAGGGCTATAATTCACCCCTCCACTTT
CDR3 protein: CASTFDSGQGYNSPLHF

V gene: TRBV7-7
D gene: NA
J gene: TRBJ1-1
clone size: few
CDR3 DNA: TGTGCTAGCAGTAAACAGGCAAACACTGAAGCTTTCTTT
CDR3 protein: CASSKQANTEAFF

V gene: TRBV11-2
D gene: TRBD2
J gene: TRBJ2-7
clone size: once
CDR3 DNA: TGTGCCAGCAGCTCGACTAGCGGGAGACATCCCGAGCAGTACTTC
CDR3 protein: CASSSTSGRHPEQYF

V gene: TRBV5-4
D gene: NA
J gene: TRBJ1-6
clone size: NA
CDR3 DNA: TGTGCCAGCAGCCCCCCCGGGGGGAATTCACCCCTCCACTTT
CDR3 protein: CASSPPGGNSPLHF

V gene: TRBV6-5
D gene: NA
J gene: TRBJ2-7
clone size: NA
CDR3 DNA: TGTGCCAGCAGTACCAGGACGGCCTGGTACTTC
CDR3 protein: CASSTRTAWYF

V gene: TRBV24-1
D gene: NA
J gene: TRBJ2-1
clone size: once
CDR3 DNA: TGTGCCACCAGTGATTTGTGGTCGGGGCAGTTCTTC
CDR3 protein: CATSDLWSGQFF

V gene: TRBV29-1
D gene: TRBD1
J gene: TRBJ1-2
clone size: few
CDR3 DNA: TGCAGCGTTCCGACAGGGGAAGGCTATGGCTACACCTTC
CDR3 protein: CSVPTGEGYGYTF

V gene: TRBV6-1
D gene: TRBD2
J gene: TRBJ2-7
clone size: NA
CDR3 DNA: TGTGCCAGCAGTGAGTTAGCGGGAGTCGGGGAGCAGTACTTC
CDR3 protein: CASSELAGVGEQYF

V gene: TRBV30
D gene: NA
J gene: TRBJ1-5
clone size: NA
CDR3 DNA: TGTGCCTGGAGTGGGAGCAATCAGCCCCAGCATTTT
CDR3 protein: CAWSGSNQPQHF

V gene: TRBV7-9
D gene: TRBD1
J gene: TRBJ2-7
clone size: NA
CDR3 DNA: TGTGCCAGCAGCCCGCGGGACAGGGCATTGAAGCAGTACTTC
CDR3 protein: CASSPRDRALKQYF

V gene: TRBV14
D gene: TRBD2
J gene: TRBJ2-1
clone size: NA
CDR3 DNA: TGTGCCAGCAGCCAAGAGATGCTAGCGGGAATTTACAATGAGCAGTTCTTC
CDR3 protein: CASSQEMLAGIYNEQFF

V gene: TRBV5-1
D gene: NA
J gene: TRBJ2-6
clone size: NA
CDR3 DNA: TGCGCCAGCAGCTCCTTGGGGAACTCTGGGGCCAACGTCCTGACTTTC
CDR3 protein: CASSSLGNSGANVLTF

V gene: TRBV3-1/TRBV3-2
D gene: NA
J gene: TRBJ2-1
clone size: few
CDR3 DNA: TGTGCCAGCAGCCAAGATGGTGGAGGGTTAAGCGATGAGCAGTTCTTC
CDR3 protein: CASSQDGGGLSDEQFF

V gene: TRBV6-5
D gene: NA
J gene: TRBJ2-7
clone size: once
CDR3 DNA: TGTGCCAGCAGTCCCAACCCCGCCAGGGTAAAAGAGCAGTACTTC
CDR3 protein: CASSPNPARVKEQYF

V gene: TRBV28
D gene: TRBD2
J gene: TRBJ2-5
clone size: NA
CDR3 DNA: TGTGCCAGCAGTTTATCTGCGGGAGGAAGGGAGACCCAGTACTTC
CDR3 protein: CASSLSAGGRETQYF

V gene: TRBV5-1
D gene: NA
J gene: TRBJ2-3
clone size: NA
CDR3 DNA: TGCGCCAGCAGACCCTCCCGACAGCAGCGACTCACAGATACGCAGTATTTT
CDR3 protein: CASRPSRQQRLTDTQYF

V gene: TRBV5-6
D gene: TRBD1
J gene: TRBJ2-5
clone size: NA
CDR3 DNA: TGTGCCAGCAGCTGGTGGGACAGACAAGAGACCCAGTACTTC
CDR3 protein: CASSWWDRQETQYF

V gene: TRBV11-2
D gene: NA
J gene: TRBJ2-7
clone size: NA
CDR3 DNA: TGTGCCAGCAGCTTAGATGGGGGTAAGCAGTACTTC
CDR3 protein: CASSLDGGKQYF

V gene: TRBV7-3
D gene: NA
J gene: TRBJ2-3
clone size: NA
CDR3 DNA: TGTGCCAGCAGCTTTGGGCGGGCCCGATCAGATACGCAGTATTTT
CDR3 protein: CASSFGRARSDTQYF

V gene: TRBV2
D gene: NA
J gene: TRBJ1-5
clone size: once
CDR3 DNA: TGTGCCAGCAGTGAAAGCCGGGGTTGGGCCCAGCATTTT
CDR3 protein: CASSESRGWAQHF

V gene: TRBV28
D gene: TRBD2
J gene: TRBJ2-7
clone size: few
CDR3 DNA: TGTGCCAGCAGTTTAAATGCGGGGACTAGCGGGAACTACGAGCAGTACTTC
CDR3 protein: CASSLNAGTSGNYEQYF

V gene: TRBV28
D gene: TRBD1
J gene: TRBJ2-7
clone size: NA
CDR3 DNA: TGTGCCAGCAGTCTCTTGACAGGGGGCCGGAACTACGAGCAGTACTTC
CDR3 protein: CASSLLTGGRNYEQYF

V gene: TRBV11-2
D gene: NA
J gene: TRBJ2-2
clone size: once
CDR3 DNA: TGTGCCAGCAGTAGGACGGGGTGGAACACCGGGGAGCTGTTTTTT
CDR3 protein: CASSRTGWNTGELFF

V gene: TRBV5-8
D gene: TRBD2
J gene: TRBJ2-3
clone size: NA
CDR3 DNA: TGTGCCAGCAGCTTAGGGACTAGCGGGAGGAAAGATACGCAGTATTTT
CDR3 protein: CASSLGTSGRKDTQYF

V gene: TRBV19
D gene: TRBD1
J gene: TRBJ2-3
clone size: NA
CDR3 DNA: TGTGCCAGTAGTATGAGGGCAGGGGGACGCACAGATACGCAGTATTTT
CDR3 protein: CASSMRAGGRTDTQYF

V gene: TRBV19
D gene: NA
J gene: TRBJ1-5
clone size: NA
CDR3 DNA: TGTGCCAGTAGTATACACCAGGCCCAGCATTTT
CDR3 protein: CASSIHQAQHF

V gene: TRBV5-1
D gene: NA
J gene: TRBJ1-4
clone size: NA
CDR3 DNA: TGCGCCAGCAGCTTGGACGCGGGTAATGAAAAACTGTTTTTT
CDR3 protein: CASSLDAGNEKLFF

V gene: TRBV5-6
D gene: NA
J gene: TRBJ1-4
clone size: NA
CDR3 DNA: TGTGCCAGCAGCTTGGAAGGGGTTACTAATGAAAAACTGTTTTTT
CDR3 protein: CASSLEGVTNEKLFF

V gene: TRBV11-2
D gene: NA
J gene: TRBJ1-1
clone size: NA
CDR3 DNA: TGTGCCAGCAGCTTATCGGGGGGGATGAACACTGAAGCTTTCTTT
CDR3 protein: CASSLSGGMNTEAFF

V gene: TRBV5-1
D gene: NA
J gene: TRBJ1-4
clone size: NA
CDR3 DNA: TGCGCCAGCAGCTTGGGGGACGCTTCTGAAAAACTGTTTTTT
CDR3 protein: CASSLGDASEKLFF

V gene: TRBV5-1
D gene: NA
J gene: TRBJ2-2
clone size: NA
CDR3 DNA: TGCGCCAGCATGGGTGCGGACCGACCGGACACCGGGGAGCTGTTTTTT
CDR3 protein: CASMGADRPDTGELFF

V gene: TRBV4-1
D gene: NA
J gene: TRBJ2-2
clone size: NA
CDR3 DNA: TGCGCCAGCAGCCAAGTGGGAATAGGGATGGCCGGGGAGCTGTTTTTT
CDR3 protein: CASSQVGIGMAGELFF